This TCR beta chain was recorded in a study of blood T cell repertoires in COVID-19. Overall study: Acute-phase and convalescent COVID-19 samples originated in the United States, Italy and Spain. The analysed material was cDNA or gDNA that came from T cells, B-cell-depleted T cells, or PBMCs.

This CDR3 spans 15 amino acids. Germline values: CDR1 SGHNT, CDR2 YYREEE (reference sequence). With 0 bases removed from V and 0 bases from J, the gap between germline ends came to 7 bases. The Seattle patients joined while their infection was active and were tracked longitudinally afterward. In the source study's methods: Estimation of nucleated cell counts was performed using reference gene primer amplification. Here immunoSEQ multiplex PCR was the method, and the copy in TCRdb shows in-frame clones only, minus some. The V and J calls and clone size come from that table; D and trimming were worked out from the DNA. The sample includes approximately 260,000 clones, 90% of them seen just once.

The sample consisted of peripheral blood. This chain connects TRBV5-4 to TRBJ1-3; D not resolved. The receptor comes from a woman aged 60-75 years with COVID-19, enrolled during active disease. The CDR3 coding sequence is TGTGCCAGCAGCTTGGCCGGTAACTCTGGAAACACCATATATTTT. Translation gives CASSLAGNSGNTIYF.